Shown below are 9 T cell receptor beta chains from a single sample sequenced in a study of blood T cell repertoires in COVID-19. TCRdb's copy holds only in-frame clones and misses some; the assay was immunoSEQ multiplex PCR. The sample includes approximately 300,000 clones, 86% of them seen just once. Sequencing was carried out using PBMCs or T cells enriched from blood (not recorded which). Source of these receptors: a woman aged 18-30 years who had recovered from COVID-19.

The CDR3 loop is CASNAGGPYNEQFF. The CDR3, as DNA: TGTGCCAGCAATGCAGGAGGACCCTACAATGAGCAGTTCTTC. This rearrangement joins TRBV27 to TRBJ2-1; D possibly corresponds to TRBD2 (5 bases). Trimming pared 7 bases from V and 2 bases from J, leaving 12 bases between. This CDR3 comprises 14 residues. Germline V gene sequence: CDR1 MNHEY, CDR2 SMNVEV (reference sequence).

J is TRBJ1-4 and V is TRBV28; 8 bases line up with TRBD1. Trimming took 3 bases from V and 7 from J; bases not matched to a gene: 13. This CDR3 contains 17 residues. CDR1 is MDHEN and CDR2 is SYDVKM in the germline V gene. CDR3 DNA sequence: TGTGCCAGCAGTTTTATAATCCCAGGGGGCATTAGTGAAAAACTGTTTTTT. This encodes CASSFIIPGGISEKLFF.

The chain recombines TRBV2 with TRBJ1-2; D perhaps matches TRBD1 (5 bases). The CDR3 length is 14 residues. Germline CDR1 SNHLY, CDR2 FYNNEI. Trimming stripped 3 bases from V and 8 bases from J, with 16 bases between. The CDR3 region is CASSEAGRAEGYTF. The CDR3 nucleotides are TGTGCCAGCAGTGAGGCAGGGAGGGCAGAAGGCTACACCTTC.

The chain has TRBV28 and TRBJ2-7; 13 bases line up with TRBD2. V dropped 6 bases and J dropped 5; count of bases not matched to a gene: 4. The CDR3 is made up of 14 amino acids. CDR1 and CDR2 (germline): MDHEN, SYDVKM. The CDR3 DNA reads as TGTGCCAGCAGATCGGGACTAGCGGGACACGAGCAGTACTTC. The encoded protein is CASRSGLAGHEQYF.

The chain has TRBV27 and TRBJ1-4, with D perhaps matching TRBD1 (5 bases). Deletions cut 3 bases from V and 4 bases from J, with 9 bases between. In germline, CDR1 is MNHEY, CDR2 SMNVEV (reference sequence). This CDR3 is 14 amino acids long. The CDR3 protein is CASSFTGVNEKLFF. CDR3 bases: TGTGCCAGCAGTTTCACGGGGGTTAATGAAAAACTGTTTTTT.

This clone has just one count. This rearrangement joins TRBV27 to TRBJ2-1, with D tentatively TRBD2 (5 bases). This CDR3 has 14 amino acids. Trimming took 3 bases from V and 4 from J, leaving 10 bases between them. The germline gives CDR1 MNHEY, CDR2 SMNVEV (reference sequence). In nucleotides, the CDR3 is TGTGCCAGCAGTTTTTCAGCGGTGTACAATGAGCAGTTCTTC. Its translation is CASSFSAVYNEQFF.

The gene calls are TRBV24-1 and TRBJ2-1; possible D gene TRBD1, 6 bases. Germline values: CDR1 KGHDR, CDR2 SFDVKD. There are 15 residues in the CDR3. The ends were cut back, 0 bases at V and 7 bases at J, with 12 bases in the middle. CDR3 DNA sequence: TGTGCCACCAGTGATTTGCAACAGGGCGGGAATGAGCAGTTCTTC. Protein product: CATSDLQQGGNEQFF.

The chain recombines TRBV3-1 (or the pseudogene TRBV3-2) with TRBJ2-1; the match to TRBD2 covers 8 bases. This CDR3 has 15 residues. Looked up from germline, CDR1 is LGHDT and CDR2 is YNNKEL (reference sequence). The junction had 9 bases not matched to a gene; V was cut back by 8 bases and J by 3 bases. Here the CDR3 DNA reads TGTGCCAGCCGCATGGCGGGGGGTATCTACAATGAGCAGTTCTTC. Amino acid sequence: CASRMAGGIYNEQFF.

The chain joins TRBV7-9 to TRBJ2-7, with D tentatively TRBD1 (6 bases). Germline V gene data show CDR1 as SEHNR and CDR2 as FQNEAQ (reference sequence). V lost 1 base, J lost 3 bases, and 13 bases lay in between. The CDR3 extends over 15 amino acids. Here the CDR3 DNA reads TGTGCCAGCAGCTTAGTACAGGGTAGGAGCTACGAGCAGTACTTC. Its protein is CASSLVQGRSYEQYF.